Described below is a single TCR beta chain sequence and its context. The CDR3 loop spans 14 amino acids. CDR1 and CDR2 (germline): SGHRS, YFSETQ. Trimming stripped 4 bases from V and 1 base from J, with 11 bases between. The data were obtained in a study of blood T cell repertoires in COVID-19. Study at large: T cells, B-cell-depleted T cells, or PBMCs supplied cDNA or gDNA.

Repertoires were generated with immunoSEQ multiplex PCR, while TCRdb's copy carries only in-frame clones and drops some. This table has around 110,000 clones, 86% appearing once. The clonotype was recovered from a man aged 35-49 years with acute or convalescent COVID-19. The J gene is TRBJ2-5, the V gene TRBV5-1; D is perhaps TRBD2 (5 bases). Sequenced: peripheral blood. CDR3 sequence: CASSVSSGQETQYF. CDR3 DNA: TGCGCCAGCAGCGTTTCAAGCGGCCAAGAGACCCAGTACTTC. Full variable domain (remainder filled in from reference TRBV5-1 and TRBJ2-5): KAGVTQTPRYLIKTRGQQVTLSCSPISGHRSVSWYQQTPGQGLQFLFEYFSETQRNKGNFPGRFSGRQFSNSRSEMNVSTLELGDSALYLCASSVSSGQETQYFGPGTRLLVL.